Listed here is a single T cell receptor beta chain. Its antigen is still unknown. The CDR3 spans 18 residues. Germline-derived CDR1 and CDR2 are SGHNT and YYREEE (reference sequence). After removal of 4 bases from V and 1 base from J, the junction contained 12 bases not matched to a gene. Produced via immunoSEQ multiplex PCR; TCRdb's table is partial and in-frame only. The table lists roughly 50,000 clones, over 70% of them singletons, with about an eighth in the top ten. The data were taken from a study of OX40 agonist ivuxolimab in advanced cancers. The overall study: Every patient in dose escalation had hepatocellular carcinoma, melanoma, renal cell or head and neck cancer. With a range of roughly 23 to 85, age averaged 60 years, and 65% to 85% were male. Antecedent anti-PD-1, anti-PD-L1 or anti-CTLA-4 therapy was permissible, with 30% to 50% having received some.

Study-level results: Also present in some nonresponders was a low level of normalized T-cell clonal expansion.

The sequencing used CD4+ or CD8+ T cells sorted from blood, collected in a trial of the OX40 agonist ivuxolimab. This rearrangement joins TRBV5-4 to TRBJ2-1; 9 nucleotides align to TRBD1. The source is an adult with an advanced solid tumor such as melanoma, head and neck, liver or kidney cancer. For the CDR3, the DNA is TGTGCCAGCAGCCGACCCCCGGGGACAGGGAAATCCTACAATGAGCAGTTCTTC. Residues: CASSRPPGTGKSYNEQFF.